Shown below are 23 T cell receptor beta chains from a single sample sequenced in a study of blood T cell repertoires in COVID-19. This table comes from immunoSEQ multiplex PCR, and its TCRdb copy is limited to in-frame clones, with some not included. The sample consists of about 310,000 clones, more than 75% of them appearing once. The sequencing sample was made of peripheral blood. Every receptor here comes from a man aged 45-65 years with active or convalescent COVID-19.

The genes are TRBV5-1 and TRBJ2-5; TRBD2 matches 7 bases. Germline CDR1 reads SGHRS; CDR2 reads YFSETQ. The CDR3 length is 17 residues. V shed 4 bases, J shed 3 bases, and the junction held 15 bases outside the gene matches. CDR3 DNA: TGCGCCAGCAGCCCTTCCCCTAGCGGTTCCGGGGAAGAGACCCAGTACTTC. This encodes CASSPSPSGSGEETQYF.

CDR3 in amino acids: CASSLRGEDYGYTF. The CDR3 DNA reads as TGCGCCAGCAGCTTAAGAGGGGAGGACTATGGCTACACCTTC. The chain uses TRBV5-1 and TRBJ1-2, with a tentative D call TRBD1 (5 bases). The CDR3 contains 14 residues. Germline CDR1 reads SGHRS; CDR2 reads YFSETQ. Between the trimmed V and J ends, which lost 2 bases and 3 bases, there was a span of 11 bases.

DNA for the CDR3: TGCGCCAGCAGCCAAGAACCCCAGGGCGGCCCAGATACGCAGTATTTT. Encoded protein: CASSQEPQGGPDTQYF. The chain uses TRBV4-3 and TRBJ2-3; D perhaps matches TRBD1 (5 bases). V lost 0 bases, J lost 4 bases, and 14 bases lay in between. This CDR3 contains 16 residues. Germline CDR1 LGHNA, CDR2 YSLEER.

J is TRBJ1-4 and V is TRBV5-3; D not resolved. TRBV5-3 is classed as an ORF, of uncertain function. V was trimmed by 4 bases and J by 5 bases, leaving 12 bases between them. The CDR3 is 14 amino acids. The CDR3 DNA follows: TGTGCCAGAAGCGGTACGCGGCCGAATGAAAAACTGTTTTTT. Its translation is CARSGTRPNEKLFF.

The CDR3 loop is CASSPQAGHQPQHF. The CDR3 DNA is TGTGCCAGCAGCCCCCAGGCGGGGCATCAGCCCCAGCATTTT. This sequence joins TRBV4-2 and TRBJ1-5; possible D gene TRBD1, 5 bases. V dropped 4 bases and J dropped 5 bases, with 12 bases sitting between them. CDR1 LGHNA and CDR2 YNFKEQ come from the germline V gene. The CDR3 totals 14 residues.

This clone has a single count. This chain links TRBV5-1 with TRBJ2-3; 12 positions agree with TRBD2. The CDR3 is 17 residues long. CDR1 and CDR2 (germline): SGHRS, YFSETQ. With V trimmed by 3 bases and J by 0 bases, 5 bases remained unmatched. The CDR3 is CASSSGTSGLSTDTQYF. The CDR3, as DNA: TGCGCCAGCAGCTCGGGGACTAGCGGGTTAAGCACAGATACGCAGTATTTT.

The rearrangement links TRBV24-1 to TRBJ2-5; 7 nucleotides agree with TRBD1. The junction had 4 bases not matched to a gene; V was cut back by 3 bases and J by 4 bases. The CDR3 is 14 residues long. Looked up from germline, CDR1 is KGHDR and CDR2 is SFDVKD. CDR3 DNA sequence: TGTGCCACCAGTGATCGGGACAGCAGAGAGACCCAGTACTTC. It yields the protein CATSDRDSRETQYF.

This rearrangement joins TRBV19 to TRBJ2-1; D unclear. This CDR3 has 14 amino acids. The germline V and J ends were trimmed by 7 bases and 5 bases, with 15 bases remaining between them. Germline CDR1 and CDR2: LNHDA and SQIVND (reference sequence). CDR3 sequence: CASTSPGPNNEQFF. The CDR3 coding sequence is TGTGCCAGTACATCCCCAGGCCCGAACAATGAGCAGTTCTTC. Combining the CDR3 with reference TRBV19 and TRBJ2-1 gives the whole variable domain DGGITQSPKYLFRKEGQNVTLSCEQNLNHDAMYWYRQDPGQGLRLIYYSQIVNDFQKGDIAEGYSVSREKKESFPLTVTSAQKNPTAFYLCASTSPGPNNEQFFGPGTRLTVL.

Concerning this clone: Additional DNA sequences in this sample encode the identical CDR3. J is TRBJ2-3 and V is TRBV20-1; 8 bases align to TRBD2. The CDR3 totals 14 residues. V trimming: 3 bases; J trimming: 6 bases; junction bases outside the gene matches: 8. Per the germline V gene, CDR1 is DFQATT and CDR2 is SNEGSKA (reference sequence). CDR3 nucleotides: TGCAGTGCTAGTCGGGGGGGTCCCGGGGATACGCAGTATTTT. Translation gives CSASRGGPGDTQYF.

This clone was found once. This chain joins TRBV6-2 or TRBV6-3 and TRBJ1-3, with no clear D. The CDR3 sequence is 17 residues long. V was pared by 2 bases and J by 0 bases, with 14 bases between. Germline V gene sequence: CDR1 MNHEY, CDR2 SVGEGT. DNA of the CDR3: TGTGCCAGCAGTTACGAAAATAGGAGGATCTCTGGAAACACCATATATTTT. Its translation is CASSYENRRISGNTIYF.

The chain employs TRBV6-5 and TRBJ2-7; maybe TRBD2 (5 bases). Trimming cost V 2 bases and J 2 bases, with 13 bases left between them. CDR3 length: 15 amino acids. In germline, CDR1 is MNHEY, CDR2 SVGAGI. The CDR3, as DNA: TGTGCCAGCAGTTACCAGCGCTACGGGGCCTACGAGCAGTACTTC. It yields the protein CASSYQRYGAYEQYF.

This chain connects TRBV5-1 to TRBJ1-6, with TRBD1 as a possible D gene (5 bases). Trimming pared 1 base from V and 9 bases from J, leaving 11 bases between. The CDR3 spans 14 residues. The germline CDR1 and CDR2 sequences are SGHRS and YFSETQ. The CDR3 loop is CASSLMTAGSPLHF. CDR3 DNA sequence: TGCGCCAGCAGCTTGATGACAGCAGGTTCACCCCTCCACTTT.

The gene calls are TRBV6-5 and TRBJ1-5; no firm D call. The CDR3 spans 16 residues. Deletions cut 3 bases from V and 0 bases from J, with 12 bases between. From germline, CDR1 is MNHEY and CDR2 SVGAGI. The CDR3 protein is CASSYSSTFSNQPQHF. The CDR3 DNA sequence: TGTGCCAGCAGTTATTCGTCAACTTTTAGCAATCAGCCCCAGCATTTT.

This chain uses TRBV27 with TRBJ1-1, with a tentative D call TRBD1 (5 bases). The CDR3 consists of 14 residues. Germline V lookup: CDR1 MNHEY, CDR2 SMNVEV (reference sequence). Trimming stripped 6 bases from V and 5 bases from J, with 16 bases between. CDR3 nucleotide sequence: TGTGCCAGCAGACCCAGGGCAAGAGATACTGAAGCTTTCTTT. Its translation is CASRPRARDTEAFF.

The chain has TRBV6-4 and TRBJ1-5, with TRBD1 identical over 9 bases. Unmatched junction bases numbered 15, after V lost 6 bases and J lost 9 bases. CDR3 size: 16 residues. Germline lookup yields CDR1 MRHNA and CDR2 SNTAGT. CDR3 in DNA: TGTGCCAGCAGGTCCCCAGGACAGGGGAAACGGAGGCCCCAGCATTTT. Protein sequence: CASRSPGQGKRRPQHF.

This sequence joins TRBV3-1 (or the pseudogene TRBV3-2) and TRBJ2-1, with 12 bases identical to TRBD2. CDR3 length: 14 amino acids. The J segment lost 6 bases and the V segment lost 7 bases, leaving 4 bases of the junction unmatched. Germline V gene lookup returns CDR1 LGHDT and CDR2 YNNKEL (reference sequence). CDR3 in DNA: TGTGCCAGCACCCCTAGCGGGGGGGCCAATGAGCAGTTCTTC. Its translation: CASTPSGGANEQFF.

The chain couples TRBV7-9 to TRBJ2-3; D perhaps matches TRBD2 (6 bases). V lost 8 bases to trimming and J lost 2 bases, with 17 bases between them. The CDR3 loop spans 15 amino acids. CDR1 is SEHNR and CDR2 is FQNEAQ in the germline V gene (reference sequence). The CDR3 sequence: CASLLGRLVTDTQYF. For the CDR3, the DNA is TGTGCCAGCCTGCTTGGGAGACTAGTCACAGATACGCAGTATTTT. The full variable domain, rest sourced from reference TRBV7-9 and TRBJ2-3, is DTGVSQNPRHKITKRGQNVTFRCDPISEHNRLYWYRQTLGQGPEFLTYFQNEAQLEKSRLLSDRFSAERPKGSFSTLEIQRTEQGDSAMYLCASLLGRLVTDTQYFGPGTRLTVL.

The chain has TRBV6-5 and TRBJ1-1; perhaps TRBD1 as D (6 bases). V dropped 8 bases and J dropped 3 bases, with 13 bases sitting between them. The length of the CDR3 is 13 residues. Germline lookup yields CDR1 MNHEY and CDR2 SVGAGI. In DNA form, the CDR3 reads TGTGCCAGCTGGTGGGGGCGGGACACTGAAGCTTTCTTT. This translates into CASWWGRDTEAFF.

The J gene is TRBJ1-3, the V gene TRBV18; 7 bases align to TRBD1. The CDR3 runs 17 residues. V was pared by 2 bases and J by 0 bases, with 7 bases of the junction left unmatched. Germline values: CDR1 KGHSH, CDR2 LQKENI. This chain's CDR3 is CASSPSRQGSSGNTIYF. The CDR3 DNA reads TGTGCCAGCTCACCATCGAGACAGGGTAGCTCTGGAAACACCATATATTTT.

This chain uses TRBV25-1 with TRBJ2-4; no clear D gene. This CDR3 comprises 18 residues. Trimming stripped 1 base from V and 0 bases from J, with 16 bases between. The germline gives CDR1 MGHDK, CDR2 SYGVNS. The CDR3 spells CASSESGVDPLAKNIQYF. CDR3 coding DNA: TGTGCCAGCAGTGAATCCGGAGTTGATCCTCTAGCCAAAAACATTCAGTACTTC.

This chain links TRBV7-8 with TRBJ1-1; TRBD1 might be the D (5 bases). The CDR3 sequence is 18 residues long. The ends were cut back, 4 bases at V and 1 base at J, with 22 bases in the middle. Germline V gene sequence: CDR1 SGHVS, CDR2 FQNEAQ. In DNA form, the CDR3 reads TGTGCCAGCAGCTCCCCCCCCCTTGTCGGTCAGGGGAACACTGAAGCTTTCTTT. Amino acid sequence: CASSSPPLVGQGNTEAFF. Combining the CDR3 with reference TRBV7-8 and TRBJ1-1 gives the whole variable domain GAGVSQSPRYKVAKRGQDVALRCDPISGHVSLFWYQQALGQGPEFLTYFQNEAQLDKSGLPSDRFFAERPEGSVSTLKIQRTQQEDSAVYLCASSSPPLVGQGNTEAFFGQGTRLTVV.

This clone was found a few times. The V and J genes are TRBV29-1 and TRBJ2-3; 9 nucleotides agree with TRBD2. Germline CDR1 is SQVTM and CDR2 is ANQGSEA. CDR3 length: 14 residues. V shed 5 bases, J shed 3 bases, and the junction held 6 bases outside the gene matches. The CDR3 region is CSVSGTSSTDTQYF. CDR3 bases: TGCAGCGTTTCCGGGACTAGCTCAACAGATACGCAGTATTTT.

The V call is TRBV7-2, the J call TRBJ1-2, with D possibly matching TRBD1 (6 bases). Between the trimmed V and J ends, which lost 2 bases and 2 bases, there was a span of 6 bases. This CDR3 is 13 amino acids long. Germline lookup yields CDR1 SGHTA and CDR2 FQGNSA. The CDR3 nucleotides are TGTGCCAGCAGCTTACAGGGGAACTATGGCTACACCTTC. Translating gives CASSLQGNYGYTF.